This passage covers 9 T cell receptor beta chains from one sample sequenced in a study of beta chain features in type 1 diabetes. General study points: Moderate yet significant TCRB CDR3 shortening was seen in Type 1 diabetes patients in all four CD4+ subsets.

Their specific antigens are unknown. The study reverse transcribed the entire isolated RNA, so it sequenced expressed TCRB transcripts. Assay used: immunoSEQ multiplex PCR; TCRdb lists only in-frame clones, some missing. This table has about 640,000 clones, roughly an eighth appearing once. Input material: naive CD4+ T cells from blood. All receptors derive from a man younger than 40 with type 1 diabetes.

The V and J genes are TRBV10-3 and TRBJ2-3; 8 bases match TRBD1. Germline V gene data show CDR1 as ENHRY and CDR2 as SYGVKD. CDR3 length: 16 residues. V dropped 4 bases and J dropped 1; count of bases not matched to a gene: 7. CDR3 DNA: TGTGCCATCAGTGCCCTAGGACAGGGTCGCACAGATACGCAGTATTTT. Translation: CAISALGQGRTDTQYF.

The V gene is TRBV10-3, the J gene TRBJ2-1; the match to TRBD1 covers 7 bases. The CDR3 spans 15 residues. Looked up from germline, CDR1 is ENHRY and CDR2 is SYGVKD. V lost 6 bases to trimming and J lost 2 bases; unmatched junction nucleotides: 7. In DNA form, the CDR3 reads TGTGCCATCAGAACGACAGACAGGGCCTACAATGAGCAGTTCTTC. It yields the protein CAIRTTDRAYNEQFF.

This clone was seen a few times. The chain has TRBV5-6 and TRBJ2-1; D is unresolved. V was cut by 5 bases and J by 6 bases, with 15 bases left in between. From germline, CDR1 is SGHDT and CDR2 YYEEEE. The CDR3 is 14 residues long. The CDR3 sequence: CASSTFFGVNEQFF. CDR3 DNA: TGTGCCAGCAGTACCTTTTTTGGGGTCAATGAGCAGTTCTTC.

The rearrangement uses TRBV7-2 and TRBJ2-1; 8 bases are shared with TRBD2. CDR3 length: 16 amino acids. Per germline, CDR1 SGHTA and CDR2 FQGNSA. Trimming took 5 bases from V and 2 from J; bases not matched to a gene: 8. The CDR3 sequence is CASSILAGGTYNEQFF. The CDR3 region has the DNA TGTGCCAGCAGCATCCTAGCGGGTGGGACCTACAATGAGCAGTTCTTC.

The rearrangement joins TRBV18 to TRBJ1-1; TRBD1 agrees at 8 bases. In germline, CDR1 is KGHSH, CDR2 LQKENI. After removal of 6 bases from V and 6 bases from J, the junction contained 12 bases not matched to a gene. The CDR3 contains 15 residues. As DNA, the CDR3 is TGTGCCAGCTCGCTTCAACAGGGGGGGGAACCTGAAGCTTTCTTT. It codes for CASSLQQGGEPEAFF. The full variable domain, completed using reference TRBV18 and TRBJ1-1, is NAGVMQNPRHLVRRRGQEARLRCSPMKGHSHVYWYRQLPEEGLKFMVYLQKENIIDESGMPKERFSAEFPKEGPSILRIQQVVRGDSAAYFCASSLQQGGEPEAFFGQGTRLTVV.

This clone was seen more than once but under ten times. The chain has TRBV7-9 and TRBJ1-3; 7 bases fit TRBD1. The J segment lost 0 bases and the V segment lost 3 bases, leaving 5 bases of the junction unmatched. The CDR3 is 16 amino acids. The V gene's germline CDR1 is SEHNR and CDR2 FQNEAQ (reference sequence). The DNA of the CDR3 is TGTGCCAGCAGCTTTGTAACAGGGGCCTCTGGAAACACCATATATTTT. Its protein is CASSFVTGASGNTIYF.

The chain links TRBV9 to TRBJ1-2, with 7 bases that match TRBD1. This CDR3 is built from 13 residues. The V gene's germline CDR1 is SGDLS and CDR2 YYNGEE. Trimming removed 6 bases from V and 6 bases from J; junction bases left unmatched: 8. This CDR3 reads CASNSGGVDGYTF. The CDR3 nucleotides are TGTGCCAGCAACTCAGGGGGTGTGGATGGCTACACCTTC.

V gene TRBV4-3 combines with J gene TRBJ2-3; TRBD2 matches 12 bases. The CDR3 consists of 16 residues. J lost 3 bases, V lost 0 bases, and 1 base had no gene match. Looked up from germline, CDR1 is LGHNA and CDR2 is YSLEER. CDR3 DNA: TGCGCCAGCAGCCAAGAAGGGACTAGCGGGACAGATACGCAGTATTTT. It encodes CASSQEGTSGTDTQYF.

This clone has more than one count but fewer than ten. The gene calls are TRBV6-5 and TRBJ2-7, with D perhaps matching TRBD1 or TRBD2 (6 bases each). V lost 4 bases and J lost 7, with 17 bases in between. CDR3 size: 14 residues. Germline CDR1 is MNHEY and CDR2 is SVGAGI. This chain's CDR3 is CASSSTGTPGEQYF. The CDR3 DNA follows: TGTGCCAGCAGTTCAACAGGGACTCCGGGGGAGCAGTACTTC.